These T cell receptor beta chains were read from a single sample in a study of cytomegalovirus exposure and HLA in healthy donors. TCRdb's copy holds only in-frame clones and misses some; the assay was immunoSEQ multiplex PCR. The table lists about 170,000 clones, roughly 80% of them singletons, with more than 0.75% in the top ten. Sequenced sample: PBMCs. These TCRs come from a girl aged 2-10 years in good health and CMV-seropositive. CDR3s include the opening cysteine and the closing phenylalanine or tryptophan. Fields, in order: V gene, J gene, clone size, D gene, CDR3 protein, CDR3 DNA. The D gene is left open where the match is weak. Where a row states a size, it is once, few, many or the class of an expanded clone; other rows omit it.

>TRBV10-1|TRBJ2-1|.|TRBD2
CASSGLADYNEQFF
TGCGCCAGCAGTGGACTAGCGGACTACAATGAGCAGTTCTTC
>TRBV21-1|TRBJ1-4|.|.
CASSNVDGGGGGKLFF
TGTGCCAGCAGCAACGTCGACGGAGGAGGGGGCGGCAAACTGTTTTTT
>TRBV28|TRBJ1-2|.|.
CASRSGRSQGYTF
TGTGCCAGCAGATCCGGGAGGTCTCAAGGCTACACCTTC
>TRBV27|TRBJ2-1|.|TRBD2
CASSPQRVAGAGNEQFF
TGTGCCAGCAGTCCCCAGAGGGTAGCGGGAGCGGGAAATGAGCAGTTCTTC
>TRBV25-1|TRBJ2-1|.|TRBD2
CASSELGGLAGSYNEQFF
TGTGCCAGCAGTGAATTGGGGGGACTAGCGGGCTCCTACAATGAGCAGTTCTTC
>TRBV10-3|TRBJ2-1|once|.
CAISPGLVYNEQFF
TGTGCCATCAGTCCGGGACTCGTATACAATGAGCAGTTCTTC
>TRBV30|TRBJ2-1|.|TRBD2
CAWSRTRIDEQFF
TGTGCCTGGAGTAGGACTAGGATAGATGAGCAGTTCTTC
>TRBV4-1|TRBJ2-1|once|.
CASSPGGNNEQFF
TGCGCCAGCAGCCCCGGCGGGAACAATGAGCAGTTCTTC
>TRBV7-9|TRBJ2-7|once|.
CSSSLGGPREQYF
TGTTCCAGCAGCTTAGGGGGGCCGCGGGAGCAGTACTTC
>TRBV7-2|TRBJ2-5|few|TRBD1
CASSLGWPGQGQETQYF
TGTGCCAGCAGCTTAGGGTGGCCGGGACAGGGACAAGAGACCCAGTACTTC